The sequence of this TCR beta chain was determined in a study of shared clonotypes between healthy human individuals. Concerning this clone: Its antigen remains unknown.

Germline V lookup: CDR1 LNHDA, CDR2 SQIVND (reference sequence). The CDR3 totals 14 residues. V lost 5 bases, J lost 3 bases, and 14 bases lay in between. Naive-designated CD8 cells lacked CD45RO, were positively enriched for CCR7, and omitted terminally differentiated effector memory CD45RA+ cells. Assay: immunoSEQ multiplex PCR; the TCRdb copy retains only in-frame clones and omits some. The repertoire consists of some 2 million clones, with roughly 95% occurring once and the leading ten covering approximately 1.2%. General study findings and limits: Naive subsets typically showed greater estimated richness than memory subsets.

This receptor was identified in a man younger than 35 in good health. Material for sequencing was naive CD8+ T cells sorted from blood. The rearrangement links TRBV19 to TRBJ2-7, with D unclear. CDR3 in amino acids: CASSADRDHYEQYF. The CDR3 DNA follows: TGTGCCAGTAGTGCGGACCGAGACCACTACGAGCAGTACTTC.